This TCR beta chain stems from a study of control samples from healthy donors and cancer patients (TCRdb year 2020). The library was built by means of the immunoSEQ multiplex PCR assay. In its TCRdb copy, this immuneACCESS table keeps in-frame sequences only and misses some clones. Where compared with another copy, unresolved V genes explain less than half of these, and the others have no known cause. In all, the sample holds 150,000 or so clones, and almost 90% of those were seen once. The leading ten clones occupy roughly 1.7% of the sample. CDR1 SQVTM and CDR2 ANQGSEA are derived from the germline V gene. The CDR3, cysteine through phenylalanine, is 11 amino acids long. CDR3 DNA is the only sequence kept; it has 33 bases, read in frame from the first base. At the junction V is shortened by 0 bases and J by 4 bases, with 4 bases in between. Comments on this clone: No antigen is known for it. Base qualities are missing; no much larger clone stands one base away.

The sample consisted of blood. The TCR sequence derives from a man younger than 30 in good health. In this chain, TRBV29-1 is recombined with TRBJ2-7; too little of a D gene remains to name it. The sequenced DNA is TGCAGCGTTGAAGAGGGGTACGAGCAGTACTTC. Its coded protein is CSVEEGYEQYF.